Reported below is one T cell receptor (beta chain). This specimen comes from a study of beta chain features in type 1 diabetes. This CDR3 comprises 17 residues. The germline V gene encodes CDR1 SEHNR and CDR2 FQNEAQ (reference sequence). V lost 1 base and J 7 bases, leaving 20 bases between the germline ends. The sequenced template was cDNA made from the entire isolated RNA. Sequenced by immunoSEQ multiplex PCR; TCRdb stores in-frame clones only, minus some. Of 120,000 to 150,000 clones in the sample, about 9.7% were seen once. It was one heparinised blood draw, averaging around 110 mL, that each donor gave.

The sample consisted of central memory CD4+ T cells from blood. This clonotype was sampled from a woman between 40 and 50 years old in good health. The chain has TRBV7-9 and TRBJ1-5, with D possibly TRBD1 on 5 matching bases. CDR3 amino acids: CASSLGDLAGLRQPQHF. The CDR3 coding sequence is TGTGCCAGCAGCTTAGGAGATTTAGCAGGGTTAAGGCAGCCCCAGCATTTT.